The sequence of this T cell receptor (beta chain) was determined in a study of human T cells and chemical hapten exposure. Across the study: Per-sample TCR yields varied mainly from small pooled library volume differences.

On this clonotype: Its antigen is undetermined.

Described time point: healthy volunteer bleed at 6 weeks. The total RNA was obtained from whole blood that was not fractionated. Germline CDR1 is DFQATT and CDR2 is SNEGSKA (reference sequence). Unmatched junction bases numbered 7, after V lost 1 base and J lost 4 bases. The CDR3 is 16 amino acids. It was the library that attached unique molecular identifiers to individual cDNA molecules. In the original processing: Across samples, TCR counts had a median of about 93,000 and ranged from about 23,224 to 690,600. From the RACE reads, TCRdb called clonotypes with MiXCR, one entry per CDR3 protein. The V and J calls come from TCRdb's annotation, not from the publication. The sample includes about 77,000 distinct CDR3 sequences, around 9.3% of them seen just once. Findings and limits, study-wide: High-frequency TCRs, those above 1 in 1000, stayed the same after DPC sensitization.

Sequenced material: whole blood. This receptor was identified in a female donor in good health. Some clones in this sample may be carry-over from other donors' samples. V and J are TRBV20-1 and TRBJ2-3; TRBD2 matches at 11 bases. The DNA of the CDR3 is TGCAGTGCTAGAGGCCGCCCTAGCGGGGGGCCAGATACGCAGTATTTT. This gives the protein CSARGRPSGGPDTQYF.